This is a list of T cell receptor beta chains from one sample in a study of blood T cell repertoires in COVID-19. This table comes from immunoSEQ multiplex PCR, and its TCRdb copy is limited to in-frame clones, with some not included. The sample holds 260,000 or so clones, roughly 80% seen once. Sequencing was carried out using PBMCs or T cells enriched from blood (not recorded which). All receptors come from a middle-aged woman who had been exposed to COVID-19. CDR3s include the opening cysteine and the closing phenylalanine or tryptophan. The order of the fields is CDR3 DNA, CDR3 protein, clone size, CDR3 length, D gene, V gene, J gene. A D gene is named only where the DNA matches it firmly. Some rows have no size entry. The others give once, few or many, or a class for an expanded clone.

CDR3nt: TGTGCCAGCAGCCAAGATCTGGTGGCAAACACTGAAGCTTTCTTT
CDR3aa: CASSQDLVANTEAFF
abundance: few
len: 15
d_gene: -
v_gene: TRBV4-2
j_gene: TRBJ1-1

CDR3nt: TGTGCCAGCAGTTTGGACAGACTCGGTGAAAAACTGTTTTTT
CDR3aa: CASSLDRLGEKLFF
abundance: -
len: 14
d_gene: -
v_gene: TRBV6-5
j_gene: TRBJ1-4

CDR3nt: TGTGCCAGCAGCAATTGGGGCACGGGAAACACCATATATTTT
CDR3aa: CASSNWGTGNTIYF
abundance: -
len: 14
d_gene: -
v_gene: TRBV5-6
j_gene: TRBJ1-3

CDR3nt: TGTGCCAGCAGCGGGACTACCGGACCTCACAATGAGCAGTTCTTC
CDR3aa: CASSGTTGPHNEQFF
abundance: -
len: 15
d_gene: -
v_gene: TRBV9
j_gene: TRBJ2-1

CDR3nt: TGCGCCAGCTCAGTGGGGGCTGGTGGAAACACCATATATTTT
CDR3aa: CASSVGAGGNTIYF
abundance: -
len: 14
d_gene: -
v_gene: TRBV5-1
j_gene: TRBJ1-3

CDR3nt: TGTGCCAGCAGCTTAGAAGGCGGGATGGGCACTGAAGCTTTCTTT
CDR3aa: CASSLEGGMGTEAFF
abundance: few
len: 15
d_gene: -
v_gene: TRBV11-3
j_gene: TRBJ1-1

CDR3nt: TGTGCCAGCAGCGTCCCGGGACAGGTCCAGTTGGTGGAGGGCTACACCTTC
CDR3aa: CASSVPGQVQLVEGYTF
abundance: -
len: 17
d_gene: TRBD1
v_gene: TRBV7-9
j_gene: TRBJ1-2

CDR3nt: TGTGCCAGCAGCCCCCCGGGACAGGGGTCCTACGAGCAGTACTTC
CDR3aa: CASSPPGQGSYEQYF
abundance: -
len: 15
d_gene: TRBD1
v_gene: TRBV5-4
j_gene: TRBJ2-7

CDR3nt: TGTGCCAGCAGCCGCGGACAGGGGGGCGATGGCTACACCTTC
CDR3aa: CASSRGQGGDGYTF
abundance: -
len: 14
d_gene: TRBD1
v_gene: TRBV4-2
j_gene: TRBJ1-2

CDR3nt: TGTGCCAGCAGCTTAAACTCCAGGGGGAACACCGGGGAGCTGTTTTTT
CDR3aa: CASSLNSRGNTGELFF
abundance: -
len: 16
d_gene: -
v_gene: TRBV7-2
j_gene: TRBJ2-2

CDR3nt: TGTGCCATCAGCGGACTGGGGAGCTATGGCTACACCTTC
CDR3aa: CAISGLGSYGYTF
abundance: -
len: 13
d_gene: -
v_gene: TRBV10-3
j_gene: TRBJ1-2

CDR3nt: TGCGCCAGCAGTGACCTCCCTAGCGGGGGACCGAACACCGGGGAGCTGTTTTTT
CDR3aa: CASSDLPSGGPNTGELFF
abundance: -
len: 18
d_gene: TRBD2
v_gene: TRBV10-1
j_gene: TRBJ2-2

CDR3nt: TGTGCCAGCAGTTTGACAGAGAACTACGAGCAGTACTTC
CDR3aa: CASSLTENYEQYF
abundance: -
len: 13
d_gene: -
v_gene: TRBV28
j_gene: TRBJ2-7

CDR3nt: TGTGCCAGCAGCCGCTCCGGTGGGGGCCGAGCTAACTATGGCTACACCTTC
CDR3aa: CASSRSGGGRANYGYTF
abundance: -
len: 17
d_gene: -
v_gene: TRBV3-1/TRBV3-2
j_gene: TRBJ1-2

CDR3nt: TGTGCCAGCAGCCGGGACAGGGAAGCAAACACTGAAGCTTTCTTT
CDR3aa: CASSRDREANTEAFF
abundance: once
len: 15
d_gene: TRBD1
v_gene: TRBV5-6
j_gene: TRBJ1-1

CDR3nt: TGCAGCGTTGTTATAGGGGAAGAGACCCAGTACTTC
CDR3aa: CSVVIGEETQYF
abundance: few
len: 12
d_gene: -
v_gene: TRBV29-1
j_gene: TRBJ2-5

CDR3nt: TGTGCCAGCAGCTTGTGGAGGACAGGGGACAACTATGGCTACACCTTC
CDR3aa: CASSLWRTGDNYGYTF
abundance: -
len: 16
d_gene: TRBD1
v_gene: TRBV5-6
j_gene: TRBJ1-2

CDR3nt: TGTGCCAGTAGTGGACCCCTCGGGACAAGGAATTCACCCCTCCACTTT
CDR3aa: CASSGPLGTRNSPLHF
abundance: -
len: 16
d_gene: -
v_gene: TRBV19
j_gene: TRBJ1-6

CDR3nt: TGTGCCAGCAGTGAACAAGGGGGCGATAATTCACCCCTCCACTTT
CDR3aa: CASSEQGGDNSPLHF
abundance: few
len: 15
d_gene: TRBD1
v_gene: TRBV6-1
j_gene: TRBJ1-6

CDR3nt: TGTGCCAGCAGTTCCAAGCGTACTGAAGCTTTCTTT
CDR3aa: CASSSKRTEAFF
abundance: -
len: 12
d_gene: -
v_gene: TRBV27
j_gene: TRBJ1-1

CDR3nt: TGTGCCAGCAGTGAATCAGGGGGATCAGATGAGCAGTTCTTC
CDR3aa: CASSESGGSDEQFF
abundance: -
len: 14
d_gene: TRBD1
v_gene: TRBV25-1
j_gene: TRBJ2-1

CDR3nt: TGTGCCAGCAGCCAGTTCTTATGGACAGGGGGTTTTTACGAGCAGTACTTC
CDR3aa: CASSQFLWTGGFYEQYF
abundance: -
len: 17
d_gene: TRBD1
v_gene: TRBV3-1/TRBV3-2
j_gene: TRBJ2-7

CDR3nt: TGTGCCAGCAGCCAGGGGGGTGGCTACACCTTC
CDR3aa: CASSQGGGYTF
abundance: few
len: 11
d_gene: -
v_gene: TRBV3-1/TRBV3-2
j_gene: TRBJ1-2

CDR3nt: TGTGCCAGCAGCTCCGGACAGGAAACAGATACGCAGTATTTT
CDR3aa: CASSSGQETDTQYF
abundance: -
len: 14
d_gene: TRBD1
v_gene: TRBV7-2
j_gene: TRBJ2-3

CDR3nt: TGCAGTGCTAGTGACAGGTCTCCTATAGGCTACACCTTC
CDR3aa: CSASDRSPIGYTF
abundance: -
len: 13
d_gene: -
v_gene: TRBV20-1
j_gene: TRBJ1-2

CDR3nt: TGTGCCAGTCTAGGCGGGGGCTATGGCTACACCTTC
CDR3aa: CASLGGGYGYTF
abundance: -
len: 12
d_gene: -
v_gene: TRBV2
j_gene: TRBJ1-2

CDR3nt: TGCGCCAGCAGCTTGGATCCGGGGGTGGAGACCCAGTACTTC
CDR3aa: CASSLDPGVETQYF
abundance: -
len: 14
d_gene: -
v_gene: TRBV5-1
j_gene: TRBJ2-5

CDR3nt: TGTGCCAGCAGTTACTCGGGCAGGGGCCCCCTTAACACTGAAGCTTTCTTT
CDR3aa: CASSYSGRGPLNTEAFF
abundance: few
len: 17
d_gene: -
v_gene: TRBV6-2/TRBV6-3
j_gene: TRBJ1-1

CDR3nt: TGTGCCAGCAGCTCGTACAGGGGGCGCGACTATGGCTACACCTTC
CDR3aa: CASSSYRGRDYGYTF
abundance: -
len: 15
d_gene: TRBD1
v_gene: TRBV7-2
j_gene: TRBJ1-2

CDR3nt: TGTGCCAGCAGTCGAGGAGGACAGGGAACTGAAGCTTTCTTT
CDR3aa: CASSRGGQGTEAFF
abundance: once
len: 14
d_gene: TRBD1
v_gene: TRBV3-1/TRBV3-2
j_gene: TRBJ1-1

CDR3nt: TGTGCTAGTGGTTTGGGGCCAGGGGGCGCCTATGGCTACACCTTC
CDR3aa: CASGLGPGGAYGYTF
abundance: -
len: 15
d_gene: TRBD1
v_gene: TRBV12-5
j_gene: TRBJ1-2

CDR3nt: TGCGCCAGCAGTGGGCCCGATAACAGGGGTATTAATGAAAAACTGTTTTTT
CDR3aa: CASSGPDNRGINEKLFF
abundance: -
len: 17
d_gene: TRBD1
v_gene: TRBV10-2
j_gene: TRBJ1-4

CDR3nt: TGTGCCACCAGTGATCCGGGGGGGGATACGCAGTATTTT
CDR3aa: CATSDPGGDTQYF
abundance: -
len: 13
d_gene: TRBD2
v_gene: TRBV24-1
j_gene: TRBJ2-3

CDR3nt: TGTGCCAGCTCACCAAGTCTAGGCCAGAATCAGCCCCAGCATTTT
CDR3aa: CASSPSLGQNQPQHF
abundance: -
len: 15
d_gene: -
v_gene: TRBV18
j_gene: TRBJ1-5

CDR3nt: TGTGCCAGCAGTTACTCCGACCCCTCACCGGGAGAGACCCAGTACTTC
CDR3aa: CASSYSDPSPGETQYF
abundance: -
len: 16
d_gene: -
v_gene: TRBV6-5
j_gene: TRBJ2-5

CDR3nt: TGCAGCGTGGGGTCTGGAGGAACCCTTTACGAGCAGTACTTC
CDR3aa: CSVGSGGTLYEQYF
abundance: -
len: 14
d_gene: -
v_gene: TRBV29-1
j_gene: TRBJ2-7

CDR3nt: TGTGCCAGTAGTACCCGTCAGGGCCCCTTCTACAATGAGCAGTTCTTC
CDR3aa: CASSTRQGPFYNEQFF
abundance: -
len: 16
d_gene: -
v_gene: TRBV19
j_gene: TRBJ2-1

CDR3nt: TGCGCCAGCAGCCAAGATGACAGACTTAATGAAAAACTGTTTTTT
CDR3aa: CASSQDDRLNEKLFF
abundance: -
len: 15
d_gene: -
v_gene: TRBV4-1
j_gene: TRBJ1-4

CDR3nt: TGTGCCAGCAGCTGGGCGGGGGGAAATGAGCAGTTCTTC
CDR3aa: CASSWAGGNEQFF
abundance: once
len: 13
d_gene: TRBD2
v_gene: TRBV5-5
j_gene: TRBJ2-1

CDR3nt: TGTGCCAGCAGCAACATAGGCAGGGGAACCAATGAAAAACTGTTTTTT
CDR3aa: CASSNIGRGTNEKLFF
abundance: -
len: 16
d_gene: -
v_gene: TRBV7-9
j_gene: TRBJ1-4

CDR3nt: TGTGCCAGCAGCTTAGGGATACAGGGCGGGTATGGCTACACCTTC
CDR3aa: CASSLGIQGGYGYTF
abundance: -
len: 15
d_gene: -
v_gene: TRBV7-9
j_gene: TRBJ1-2

CDR3nt: TGTGCCAGCAGCCTAGGGGTCGCCAGTGAGCAGTTCTTC
CDR3aa: CASSLGVASEQFF
abundance: -
len: 13
d_gene: -
v_gene: TRBV7-3
j_gene: TRBJ2-1

CDR3nt: TGTGCCAGCAGCCCTGGGCTCCTGAACACTGAAGCTTTCTTT
CDR3aa: CASSPGLLNTEAFF
abundance: -
len: 14
d_gene: -
v_gene: TRBV7-3
j_gene: TRBJ1-1

CDR3nt: TGTGCCAGCTTATTACAGGGGGACACTGAAGCTTTCTTT
CDR3aa: CASLLQGDTEAFF
abundance: -
len: 13
d_gene: TRBD1
v_gene: TRBV18
j_gene: TRBJ1-1

CDR3nt: TGTGCCAGCAGCCCACCCGGGACAGGAGTCTATGGCTACACCTTC
CDR3aa: CASSPPGTGVYGYTF
abundance: -
len: 15
d_gene: TRBD1
v_gene: TRBV7-8
j_gene: TRBJ1-2

CDR3nt: TGTGCCAGCAGCTTAGACTCCGAACAGCCTTGGGACAATGAGCAGTTCTTC
CDR3aa: CASSLDSEQPWDNEQFF
abundance: -
len: 17
d_gene: -
v_gene: TRBV11-3
j_gene: TRBJ2-1

CDR3nt: TGTGCCAGTTCCGGGACAGACCTAACTGGCTACACCTTC
CDR3aa: CASSGTDLTGYTF
abundance: -
len: 13
d_gene: TRBD1
v_gene: TRBV19
j_gene: TRBJ1-2

CDR3nt: TGTGCCAGCAGCCTCGGTCCGGGTGCCGGGGCACCCCTCCACTTT
CDR3aa: CASSLGPGAGAPLHF
abundance: once
len: 15
d_gene: -
v_gene: TRBV5-6
j_gene: TRBJ1-6

CDR3nt: TGCGCCAGCAGCTTCGGACAGGGCCTCAATCAGCCCCAGCATTTT
CDR3aa: CASSFGQGLNQPQHF
abundance: -
len: 15
d_gene: TRBD1
v_gene: TRBV5-1
j_gene: TRBJ1-5

CDR3nt: TGTGCCACCAGCAGAGACAGGGCCAGCTCTGGAAACACCATATATTTT
CDR3aa: CATSRDRASSGNTIYF
abundance: once
len: 16
d_gene: -
v_gene: TRBV15
j_gene: TRBJ1-3

CDR3nt: TGCAGTGCTAGAGGATCGGCTGAAGCTTTCTTT
CDR3aa: CSARGSAEAFF
abundance: -
len: 11
d_gene: -
v_gene: TRBV20-1
j_gene: TRBJ1-1

CDR3nt: TGTGCCAGCGGAGGACAGCGGTTGAACACTGAAGCTTTCTTT
CDR3aa: CASGGQRLNTEAFF
abundance: -
len: 14
d_gene: -
v_gene: TRBV2
j_gene: TRBJ1-1

CDR3nt: TGTGCCAGCAGCTACACGGGGGGGCGAGTAACAGATACGCAGTATTTT
CDR3aa: CASSYTGGRVTDTQYF
abundance: -
len: 16
d_gene: TRBD2
v_gene: TRBV7-3
j_gene: TRBJ2-3

CDR3nt: TGTGCCAGTAGTCCCAGGGCCGGGCCTGAACAAGAGACCCAGTACTTC
CDR3aa: CASSPRAGPEQETQYF
abundance: once
len: 16
d_gene: -
v_gene: TRBV19
j_gene: TRBJ2-5

CDR3nt: TGTGCCAGCAACAGGTTAGAAGAGACCCAGTACTTC
CDR3aa: CASNRLEETQYF
abundance: -
len: 12
d_gene: -
v_gene: TRBV18
j_gene: TRBJ2-5

CDR3nt: TGTGCCAGCAGCCACCCGAATTCACCCCTCCACTTT
CDR3aa: CASSHPNSPLHF
abundance: -
len: 12
d_gene: -
v_gene: TRBV3-1/TRBV3-2
j_gene: TRBJ1-6

CDR3nt: TGTGCCAGTAGTATAGATCACAGGGCCCAGCAGTATGGCTACACCTTC
CDR3aa: CASSIDHRAQQYGYTF
abundance: -
len: 16
d_gene: -
v_gene: TRBV19
j_gene: TRBJ1-2

CDR3nt: TGTGCCAGCAGCTTGGTGGGGAGCCGGGTCACTGAAGCTTTCTTT
CDR3aa: CASSLVGSRVTEAFF
abundance: -
len: 15
d_gene: -
v_gene: TRBV5-5
j_gene: TRBJ1-1

CDR3nt: TGTGCCTCTACGGGGGGTTGGAATCAGCCCCAGCATTTT
CDR3aa: CASTGGWNQPQHF
abundance: -
len: 13
d_gene: -
v_gene: TRBV6-5
j_gene: TRBJ1-5

CDR3nt: TGCGCCAGCAAACGGAGCGGGGGCTCCGGAGATACGCAGTATTTT
CDR3aa: CASKRSGGSGDTQYF
abundance: few
len: 15
d_gene: TRBD2
v_gene: TRBV5-1
j_gene: TRBJ2-3